Presented here are 7 T cell receptor beta chains from one specimen sequenced in a study of blood T cell repertoires in COVID-19. Measured with immunoSEQ multiplex PCR; TCRdb has only the in-frame clones, and not every one. The sample includes about 400,000 clones, roughly 87% of them seen just once. What was sequenced was PBMCs or T cells enriched from blood (not recorded which). These receptors all stem from a woman aged 35 to 49 with acute COVID-19.

The V and J genes are TRBV7-2 and TRBJ2-1; D is possibly TRBD1 (5 bases). Trimming pared 1 base from V and 8 bases from J, leaving 15 bases between. The CDR3 length is 15 residues. Germline values: CDR1 SGHTA, CDR2 FQGNSA. CDR3 region: CASSLDPPGSHEQFF. CDR3 in DNA: TGTGCCAGCAGCTTAGATCCGCCAGGGTCGCATGAGCAGTTCTTC.

V is TRBV7-6 and J is TRBJ1-6, with 9 bases that match TRBD1. J lost 10 bases, V lost 1 base, and 8 bases had no gene match. Germline V gene lookup returns CDR1 SGHVS and CDR2 FNYEAQ. This CDR3 has 16 amino acids. CDR3 sequence (DNA): TGTGCCAGCAGCTTAGGCGTGGGACAGGGCAAGTCACCCCTCCACTTT. It yields the protein CASSLGVGQGKSPLHF.

The chain joins TRBV2 to TRBJ2-4; D gene uncertain. V was shortened by 9 bases and J by 1 base, with 13 bases between the two germline ends. Germline-derived CDR1 and CDR2 are SNHLY and FYNNEI. The CDR3 covers 14 residues. The CDR3 loop reads CASRSLPAKNIQYF. The DNA of the CDR3 is TGTGCCAGTCGTAGTCTTCCGGCCAAAAACATTCAGTACTTC.

This clone was seen only a few times. Additional DNA sequences in this sample encode the identical CDR3. The chain employs TRBV29-1 and TRBJ2-7; D is perhaps TRBD2 (6 bases). This CDR3 comprises 13 residues. Trimming took 3 bases from V and 1 from J, leaving 10 bases between them. Germline-derived CDR1 and CDR2 are SQVTM and ANQGSEA. CDR3 region: CSVDAGGSYEQYF. DNA for the CDR3: TGCAGCGTTGATGCCGGGGGATCCTACGAGCAGTACTTC.

DNA for the CDR3: TGTGCCAGCAGCCAAGTGAGCGGGTCGGCCCTCTACGAGCAGTACTTC. This translates into CASSQVSGSALYEQYF. The chain joins TRBV3-1 (or the pseudogene TRBV3-2) to TRBJ2-7; perhaps TRBD2 as D (6 bases). This CDR3 region has 16 residues. Germline V gene lookup returns CDR1 LGHDT and CDR2 YNNKEL (reference sequence). V shed 1 base and J shed 3 bases, with 16 bases lying between them.

This chain uses TRBV6-1 with TRBJ1-1; D gene unclear. The V and J ends lost 2 bases and 3 bases respectively, with 7 bases between them. CDR1 MNHNS and CDR2 SASEGT come from the germline V gene. This CDR3 is built from 13 residues. CDR3 sequence (DNA): TGTGCCAGCAGTGAAAACCCGGACACTGAAGCTTTCTTT. Its protein product is CASSENPDTEAFF.

The genes are TRBV10-3 and TRBJ2-1, with a weak D call TRBD1 (6 bases). The ends were cut back, 5 bases at V and 6 bases at J, with 11 bases in the middle. Germline V CDR1 and CDR2: ENHRY, SYGVKD. CDR3 length: 13 amino acids. The CDR3 is CAISRDNVNEQFF. The CDR3 nucleotides read TGTGCCATCAGTCGGGACAACGTCAATGAGCAGTTCTTC.